The 8 T cell receptor beta chains reported below all come from one sample, sequenced in a study of blood T cell repertoires in COVID-19. Produced via immunoSEQ multiplex PCR; TCRdb's table is partial and in-frame only. The data hold roughly 200,000 clones, with 85% to 90% observed a single time. Sequenced: PBMCs or T cells enriched from blood (not recorded which). The receptors originated from a woman aged 45-65 years in a cohort exposed to, infected with or recovered from COVID-19 (not recorded which).

V usage is TRBV7-9 and J usage is TRBJ2-5; possibly TRBD1 for D (6 bases). CDR3 length equals 15 residues. V gave up 4 bases and J gave up 3 bases, with 15 bases separating them. CDR1 SEHNR and CDR2 FQNEAQ come from the germline V gene (reference sequence). The CDR3 sequence is CASSWGRAGEETQYF. The CDR3, as DNA: TGTGCCAGCAGCTGGGGTAGGGCAGGGGAAGAGACCCAGTACTTC.

J is TRBJ1-1 and V is TRBV5-4; D is undetermined. Germline-derived CDR1 and CDR2 are SGHNT and YYREEE (reference sequence). V shed 0 bases and J shed 1 base, with 4 bases lying between them. The CDR3 covers 13 residues. This chain's CDR3 is CASSLEQNTEAFF. The CDR3 DNA follows: TGTGCCAGCAGCTTGGAACAGAACACTGAAGCTTTCTTT. The whole variable domain, remainder taken from reference TRBV5-4 and TRBJ1-1, is ETGVTQSPTHLIKTRGQQVTLRCSSQSGHNTVSWYQQALGQGPQFIFQYYREEENGRGNFPPRFSGLQFPNYSSELNVNALELDDSALYLCASSLEQNTEAFFGQGTRLTVV.

This CDR3 reads CASSRPLAGVTDTQYF. For the CDR3, the DNA is TGTGCCAGCAGTCGACCTCTAGCTGGAGTGACAGATACGCAGTATTTT. The chain joins TRBV6-2 or TRBV6-3 to TRBJ2-3; a possible D gene is TRBD2 (5 bases). Germline V gene sequence: CDR1 MNHEY, CDR2 SVGEGT. V lost 5 bases, J lost 3 bases, and 18 bases lay in between. The CDR3 has 16 residues.

This clone was recorded once. This chain links TRBV9 with TRBJ2-7; perhaps TRBD2 as D (5 bases). V dropped 3 bases and J dropped 6 bases, with 19 bases sitting between them. The CDR3 runs to 15 residues. CDR1 is SGDLS, CDR2 YYNGEE, per germline. The CDR3 here is CASSARPLGGPEQYF. CDR3 DNA sequence: TGTGCCAGCAGCGCCCGGCCCCTCGGAGGACCCGAGCAGTACTTC. The full variable domain, with the rest looked up from reference TRBV9 and TRBJ2-7, is DSGVTQTPKHLITATGQRVTLRCSPRSGDLSVYWYQQSLDQGLQFLIQYYNGEERAKGNILERFSAQQFPDLHSELNLSSLELGDSALYFCASSARPLGGPEQYFGPGTRLTVT.

The chain couples TRBV28 to TRBJ1-5, with TRBD1 matching over 9 bases. V shed 7 bases, J shed 7 bases, and the junction held 17 bases outside the gene matches. The CDR3 totals 17 residues. Germline assignment: CDR1 MDHEN and CDR2 SYDVKM. As DNA, the CDR3 is TGTGCCAGCACACCTACAGGGGGCGCGAGTTCCAGGCAGCCCCAGCATTTT. Its translation is CASTPTGGASSRQPQHF. Supplemented by reference TRBV28 and TRBJ1-5, the full variable domain reads DVKVTQSSRYLVKRTGEKVFLECVQDMDHENMFWYRQDPGLGLRLIYFSYDVKMKEKGDIPEGYSVSREKKERFSLILESASTNQTSMYLCASTPTGGASSRQPQHFGDGTRLSIL.

The chain is built from TRBV19 and TRBJ1-1, with 9 bases matching TRBD1. Per germline, CDR1 LNHDA and CDR2 SQIVND (reference sequence). V dropped 8 bases and J dropped 7; count of bases not matched to a gene: 5. The CDR3 is made up of 12 amino acids. The DNA for the CDR3 is TGTGCCAGTCGGGACAGGGACGATGAAGCTTTCTTT. Translation: CASRDRDDEAFF.

This chain links TRBV7-3 with TRBJ2-5; 8 nucleotides match TRBD1. The CDR3 contains 15 residues. Germline assignment: CDR1 SGHTA and CDR2 FQGTGA. Germline trimming cut 5 bases from V and 5 bases from J; bases unmatched to any gene: 10. The CDR3 nucleotides read TGTGCCAGCAGCCAGGGGACAGGCCAAGGCGAGACCCAGTACTTC. It yields the protein CASSQGTGQGETQYF.

The chain combines TRBV11-2 with TRBJ2-1; 8 bases are shared with TRBD2. The CDR3 is made up of 14 amino acids. Germline V CDR1 and CDR2: SGHAT, FQNNGV. Losses at the gene ends were 5 bases for V and 9 bases for J; bases not matched to a gene: 9. CDR3 in amino acids: CASSPRTSPPEQFF. The CDR3 DNA follows: TGTGCCAGCAGCCCCAGGACTAGCCCGCCTGAGCAGTTCTTC.